This entry lists 30 T cell receptor beta chains sequenced from one sample in a study of T cell repertoires in cytomegalovirus infection (dated by TCRdb to about 2019). TCRdb shows the sequencer as Illumina HiSeq 1500. Through fastp at Q25 and MiXCR, TCRdb rebuilt clones from the public reads, retaining in-frame beta chains. Rows are unified per CDR3 protein, each entry keeping the most common DNA and genes. A total of some 350,000 distinct CDR3 sequences appear in this sample, less than 20% of them only once. Approximately 8% of the sample goes to the ten largest clones. The material sequenced was PBMCs. The receptors derive from a human donor in good health (CMV status not recorded). Some clones in this sample may be carry-over from other donors' samples.

This clonotype was seen more than once but under ten times. This rearrangement joins TRBV6-5 to TRBJ2-3, with TRBD2 matching over 12 bases. The CDR3 totals 17 residues. Looked up from germline, CDR1 is MNHEY and CDR2 is SVGAGI. Trimming cost V 0 bases and J 0 bases; bases outside gene matches: 1. The DNA of the CDR3 is TGTGCCAGCAGTTACTCACTAGCGGGAGGTAGCACAGATACGCAGTATTTT. Translation gives CASSYSLAGGSTDTQYF.

This clonotype was counted many times. The rearrangement joins TRBV7-2 to TRBJ2-1; D is perhaps TRBD1 (5 bases). This CDR3 has 14 amino acids. V was shortened by 3 bases and J by 15 bases, with 21 bases between the two germline ends. Germline CDR1 and CDR2: SGHTA and FQGNSA. CDR3 sequence: CASSFSPSTTDMFF. The CDR3 region has the DNA TGTGCCAGCAGCTTCTCTCCATCCACGACAGATATGTTCTTC.

This clonotype was recorded many times. The chain links TRBV12-3 or TRBV12-4 to TRBJ1-4; 8 bases line up with TRBD1. The CDR3 length is 15 residues. With V trimmed by 4 bases and J by 3 bases, 4 bases remained unmatched. The chain's CDR3 is CASSSQQGANEKLFF. CDR3 nucleotide sequence: TGTGCCAGCAGTTCCCAACAGGGGGCTAATGAAAAACTGTTTTTT.

This clonotype was recorded at least ten times. This chain links TRBV7-8 with TRBJ2-5; perhaps D is TRBD1 or TRBD2 (5 bases each). The CDR3 has 14 amino acids. V was cut by 5 bases and J by 4 bases, with 14 bases left in between. Germline CDR1 SGHVS, CDR2 FQNEAQ. The CDR3 nucleotides read TGTGCCAGCAGCGGACGGTGGGGGAGAGAGACCCAGTACTTC. Protein: CASSGRWGRETQYF.

The gene calls are TRBV3-1 and TRBJ1-3; D gene uncertain. Trimming took off 3 bases at V and 0 bases at J, with 21 bases between the two ends. The CDR3 loop spans 19 amino acids. Germline V gene lookup returns CDR1 LGHDT and CDR2 YNNKEL (reference sequence). DNA of the CDR3: TGTGCCAGCAGCCATAGGGTCGTCCGGGCAGAAGGCTCTGGAAACACCATATATTTT. Protein product: CASSHRVVRAEGSGNTIYF.

This chain uses TRBV11-2 with TRBJ2-7; 11 bases agree with TRBD2. Germline V lookup: CDR1 SGHAT, CDR2 FQNNGV. The CDR3 length is 15 residues. With V trimmed by 5 bases and J by 6 bases, 9 bases remained unmatched. The CDR3 nucleotides are TGTGCCAGCAGCCAACAAGGACTAGCGGGTTCCGAGCAGTACTTC. The encoded protein is CASSQQGLAGSEQYF.

The table lists this clonotype with a few counts. This rearrangement joins TRBV19 to TRBJ2-1, with 11 bases lining up with TRBD2. The germline V gene has CDR1 LNHDA and CDR2 SQIVND (reference sequence). There are 16 residues in the CDR3. J lost 4 bases, V lost 4 bases, and 6 bases had no gene match. The CDR3 sequence: CASSKRLAGLYNEQFF. CDR3 in DNA: TGTGCCAGTAGTAAACGACTAGCGGGATTGTACAATGAGCAGTTCTTC. Using reference TRBV19 and TRBJ2-1 for the parts outside the CDR3, the full variable domain is DGGITQSPKYLFRKEGQNVTLSCEQNLNHDAMYWYRQDPGQGLRLIYYSQIVNDFQKGDIAEGYSVSREKKESFPLTVTSAQKNPTAFYLCASSKRLAGLYNEQFFGPGTRLTVL.

Ten or more counts support this clonotype. V usage is TRBV7-2 and J usage is TRBJ2-7, with D perhaps TRBD2 (6 bases). V lost 0 bases to trimming and J lost 7 bases, with 16 bases between them. There are 15 residues in the CDR3. Germline CDR1 and CDR2: SGHTA and FQGNSA. CDR3 loop: CASSLAAGSPLEQYF. The CDR3 DNA reads as TGTGCCAGCAGCTTAGCTGCCGGGAGTCCGTTAGAGCAGTACTTC.

The J gene is TRBJ2-1, the V gene TRBV5-5; weak D call: TRBD2 (5 bases). V was pared by 0 bases and J by 3 bases, with 13 bases between. CDR3 length: 16 residues. Germline assignment: CDR1 SGHKS and CDR2 YYEKEE (reference sequence). CDR3 bases: TGTGCCAGCAGCTTGGGGCTAGCAGCCGACTACAATGAGCAGTTCTTC. This translates into CASSLGLAADYNEQFF. The full variable domain, with the rest looked up from reference TRBV5-5 and TRBJ2-1, is DAGVTQSPTHLIKTRGQQVTLRCSPISGHKSVSWYQQVLGQGPQFIFQYYEKEERGRGNFPDRFSARQFPNYSSELNVNALLLGDSALYLCASSLGLAADYNEQFFGPGTRLTVL.

The table lists this clonotype with many counts. V gene TRBV12-3 or TRBV12-4 combines with J gene TRBJ2-3, with D tentatively TRBD2 (6 bases). The CDR3 sequence is 15 residues long. V lost 3 bases and J 3 bases, leaving 13 bases between the germline ends. CDR3 DNA: TGTGCCAGCAGTTTCTTTTTGGGGGGTACAGATACGCAGTATTTT. This codes for CASSFFLGGTDTQYF.

The chain carries TRBV12-3 or TRBV12-4 and TRBJ1-5; a weak D match, TRBD1 (5 bases). This CDR3 spans 14 amino acids. With 7 bases removed from V and 7 bases from J, the gap between germline ends came to 17 bases. DNA for the CDR3: TGTGCCAGCACCCCTGGGGGGAGAGGCCAGCCCCAGCATTTT. Residues: CASTPGGRGQPQHF.

This clonotype occurred a few times. This sequence joins TRBV7-2 and TRBJ1-4; no definite D call. Germline V gene sequence: CDR1 SGHTA, CDR2 FQGNSA. The CDR3 covers 14 residues. Trimming stripped 5 bases from V and 8 bases from J, with 15 bases between. CDR3 in amino acids: CASSDLTNSEKLFF. CDR3 coding DNA: TGTGCCAGCAGCGACCTGACAAATTCCGAAAAACTGTTTTTT.

In this sample, this clonotype turned up many times. The chain is built from TRBV11-2 and TRBJ1-4; D not certain. Trimming removed 3 bases from V and 8 bases from J, with 13 bases in between. Germline V gene sequence: CDR1 SGHAT, CDR2 FQNNGV. The CDR3 has 14 amino acids. The CDR3 nucleotides are TGTGCCAGCAGCTTCCTAGGAGGAGGGGAAAAACTGTTTTTT. This encodes CASSFLGGGEKLFF.

The chain has TRBV5-4 and TRBJ2-5; D is unresolved. V was trimmed by 4 bases and J by 0 bases, leaving 10 bases between them. This CDR3 region has 14 residues. Germline V CDR1 and CDR2: SGHNT, YYREEE (reference sequence). The CDR3 sequence is CASSPLSDQETQYF. The CDR3 nucleotides are TGTGCCAGCAGCCCCCTGTCAGACCAAGAGACCCAGTACTTC.

This clonotype showed up many times. The rearrangement uses TRBV7-2 and TRBJ2-1, with D possibly matching TRBD2 (5 bases). CDR3 size: 13 residues. Trimming cost V 1 base and J 7 bases, with 8 bases left between them. Germline loops: CDR1 SGHTA, CDR2 FQGNSA. CDR3 amino acids: CASSLGRINEQFF. CDR3 nucleotide sequence: TGTGCCAGCAGCTTAGGGAGGATAAATGAGCAGTTCTTC.

The CDR3 nucleotides are TGTGCCAGCAGCCTAGGACTAGCGGGATCGGCCAACACCGGGGAGCTGTTTTTT. Protein: CASSLGLAGSANTGELFF. The chain carries TRBV3-1 and TRBJ2-2, with 12 bases fitting TRBD2. The junction had 8 bases not matched to a gene; V was cut back by 4 bases and J by 2 bases. This CDR3 is built from 18 residues. Looked up from germline, CDR1 is LGHDT and CDR2 is YNNKEL (reference sequence).

The chain joins TRBV20-1 to TRBJ2-7; 10 bases are shared with TRBD2. The germline V gene has CDR1 DFQATT and CDR2 SNEGSKA (reference sequence). This CDR3 spans 14 amino acids. Germline trimming cut 0 bases from V and 5 bases from J; bases unmatched to any gene: 4. CDR3 residues: CSARDPLAGDEQYF. CDR3 DNA: TGCAGTGCTAGAGATCCCCTAGCGGGAGACGAGCAGTACTTC.

In its sample, this clonotype was seen many times. This chain links TRBV7-8 with TRBJ1-5; 7 bases are a match to TRBD1. The CDR3 is made up of 16 amino acids. Germline CDR1 reads SGHVS; CDR2 reads FQNEAQ. V trimming: 3 bases; J trimming: 7 bases; junction bases outside the gene matches: 12. The CDR3 sequence is CASSLIQRTGGQPQHF. Written as DNA, the CDR3 is TGTGCCAGCAGCTTGATACAAAGGACAGGCGGACAGCCCCAGCATTTT.

The chain has TRBV29-1 and TRBJ2-5, with 7 positions matching TRBD1. V trimming: 8 bases; J trimming: 5 bases; junction bases outside the gene matches: 8. Germline assignment: CDR1 SQVTM and CDR2 ANQGSEA. The CDR3 spans 12 residues. The CDR3 nucleotides are TGCAGCATGACAGGGAACGGTGAGACCCAGTACTTC. It translates to CSMTGNGETQYF.

This clonotype appeared a few times. The CDR3, as DNA: TGTGCCAGCAGCTCTAGGGGGACTAGCGGGAGCTACAATGAGCAGTTCTTC. Residues: CASSSRGTSGSYNEQFF. V usage is TRBV11-2 and J usage is TRBJ2-1, with 14 nucleotides matching TRBD2. J gave up 3 bases and V 4 bases, and 5 bases lay outside the gene matches. The germline CDR1 and CDR2 sequences are SGHAT and FQNNGV. The CDR3 has 17 residues.

V and J are TRBV9 and TRBJ1-1; tentatively, D is TRBD1 (5 bases). V dropped 1 base and J dropped 3 bases, with 7 bases sitting between them. The CDR3 totals 13 residues. Germline values: CDR1 SGDLS, CDR2 YYNGEE. CDR3 DNA: TGTGCCAGCAGCGTACGGGGCGACACTGAAGCTTTCTTT. Translation gives CASSVRGDTEAFF. The variable domain in full, completed from reference TRBV9 and TRBJ1-1, reads DSGVTQTPKHLITATGQRVTLRCSPRSGDLSVYWYQQSLDQGLQFLIQYYNGEERAKGNILERFSAQQFPDLHSELNLSSLELGDSALYFCASSVRGDTEAFFGQGTRLTVV.

This clonotype was seen ten or more times. The CDR3 loop is CASSIGRGRSYNEQFF. The CDR3 DNA reads as TGTGCCAGTAGTATAGGAAGGGGGAGATCCTACAATGAGCAGTTCTTC. V and J are TRBV19 and TRBJ2-1; D might be TRBD1 (6 bases). The CDR3 spans 16 residues. The V end lost 1 base, the J end lost 1 base, and 11 bases lay between the germline ends. Germline CDR1 is LNHDA and CDR2 is SQIVND (reference sequence). Drawing the rest from reference TRBV19 and TRBJ2-1, the complete variable domain is DGGITQSPKYLFRKEGQNVTLSCEQNLNHDAMYWYRQDPGQGLRLIYYSQIVNDFQKGDIAEGYSVSREKKESFPLTVTSAQKNPTAFYLCASSIGRGRSYNEQFFGPGTRLTVL.

Many counts were recorded for this clonotype. The chain combines TRBV6-2 or TRBV6-3 with TRBJ2-1; D might be TRBD2 (6 bases). The CDR3 runs to 16 residues. Germline values: CDR1 MNHEY, CDR2 SVGEGT. Deletions cut 6 bases from V and 0 bases from J, with 15 bases between. The DNA for the CDR3 is TGTGCCAGCAGGCCAACCGGGGGAAGCTCCTACAATGAGCAGTTCTTC. This encodes CASRPTGGSSYNEQFF.

At least ten counts were recorded for this clonotype. The chain combines TRBV7-2 with TRBJ2-3; maybe TRBD2 (5 bases). With 5 bases removed from V and 7 bases from J, the gap between germline ends came to 10 bases. The germline CDR1 and CDR2 sequences are SGHTA and FQGNSA. The CDR3 sequence is 12 residues long. The CDR3 nucleotides are TGTGCCAGCAGCCTCCCGGGGAATACGCAGTATTTT. It encodes CASSLPGNTQYF. The full variable domain, completed using reference TRBV7-2 and TRBJ2-3, is GAGVSQSPSNKVTEKGKDVELRCDPISGHTALYWYRQSLGQGLEFLIYFQGNSAPDKSGLPSDRFSAERTGGSVSTLTIQRTQQEDSAVYLCASSLPGNTQYFGPGTRLTVL.

The rearrangement uses TRBV5-1 and TRBJ1-1, with D uncertain. V was trimmed by 4 bases and J by 0 bases, leaving 7 bases between them. The CDR3 spans 13 residues. Germline V lookup: CDR1 SGHRS, CDR2 YFSETQ. This CDR3 is CASSASVNTEAFF. The CDR3 coding sequence is TGCGCCAGCAGCGCCAGCGTGAACACTGAAGCTTTCTTT.

The V call is TRBV18, the J call TRBJ2-7; maybe TRBD2 (6 bases). Per germline, CDR1 KGHSH and CDR2 LQKENI. V gave up 2 bases and J gave up 4 bases, with 9 bases separating them. This CDR3 comprises 13 residues. The CDR3 region has the DNA TGTGCCAGCTCACCAAACCGGGGGTACGAGCAGTACTTC. Protein: CASSPNRGYEQYF. Looking up the rest from reference TRBV18 and TRBJ2-7 gives the full variable domain: NAGVMQNPRHLVRRRGQEARLRCSPMKGHSHVYWYRQLPEEGLKFMVYLQKENIIDESGMPKERFSAEFPKEGPSILRIQQVVRGDSAAYFCASSPNRGYEQYFGPGTRLTVT.

This clonotype came up many times. The chain joins TRBV7-2 to TRBJ2-2, with D possibly being TRBD1 (6 bases). Germline V gene data show CDR1 as SGHTA and CDR2 as FQGNSA. CDR3 length equals 18 residues. The V end was cut by 5 bases, the J end by 0 bases, with 19 bases between. The CDR3 nucleotides read TGTGCCAGCAGCCCCTGGGACACCTGGTTCGCGAACACCGGGGAGCTGTTTTTT. Encoded protein: CASSPWDTWFANTGELFF.

In its sample, this clonotype was seen a few times. The genes are TRBV28 and TRBJ1-5; D perhaps matches TRBD1 (6 bases). CDR3 length equals 13 residues. Trimming removed 1 base at V and 7 bases at J, with 8 bases between. The germline gives CDR1 MDHEN, CDR2 SYDVKM. The CDR3 DNA is TGTGCCAGCAGTTTATACAGGGAACAGCCCCAGCATTTT. It translates to CASSLYREQPQHF.

This clonotype was detected ten times or more. The chain has TRBV12-3 or TRBV12-4 and TRBJ1-1; D is ambiguous. This CDR3 is 13 amino acids long. Trimming removed 3 bases at V and 3 bases at J, with 8 bases between. CDR3: CASSLGSYTEAFF. Written as DNA, the CDR3 is TGTGCCAGCAGTTTGGGGTCGTACACTGAAGCTTTCTTT.

The chain combines TRBV29-1 with TRBJ1-1; 7 bases are a match to TRBD1. CDR1 SQVTM and CDR2 ANQGSEA come from the germline V gene. With V trimmed by 6 bases and J by 4 bases, 11 bases remained unmatched. The CDR3 sequence is 14 residues long. CDR3 DNA sequence: TGCAGCGTCACCTACGGACAGGCCTTCACTGAAGCTTTCTTT. Translated: CSVTYGQAFTEAFF.